Detailed here is one T cell receptor beta chain. Its matching antigen is unknown. An end of the junction differs from the germline gene, which may be a read error. A second roughly 7 to 12 cycle PCR used barcoded and J-beta primers. TCRdb re-called the 5' RACE reads through MiXCR, storing one row per CDR3 protein. The sample shows about 730,000 distinct CDR3 sequences, 43% of them seen only once. These data originate in a study of blood T cells in healthy people across ages. Study observations and caveats: While age rose, TCR beta diversity per million T cells dropped in a roughly linear way.

The TCR sequence derives from a woman aged 55-70 years in good health. The material sequenced was blood.

The CDR3 spells CASSPSMDRVKYDYTF. CDR3 in DNA: TGTGCCAGCTCACCTTCCATGGACAGGGTAAAATATGACTACACCTTC. The gene calls are TRBV18 and TRBJ1-2, with TRBD1 identical over 8 bases. CDR3 length: 16 amino acids. Germline V gene lookup returns CDR1 KGHSH and CDR2 LQKENI.